These 17 T cell receptor beta chains were all obtained from the same sample, sequenced in a study of CD8 T cells in ankylosing spondylitis. Study-wide results and caveats: A motif in TCR beta, a set of under 10 highly homologous variants, appeared characteristic of ankylosing spondylitis blood.

TCRdb called the 5' RACE reads again in MiXCR, with one record for every CDR3 protein. The sample yields hundreds of thousands of distinct CDR3 sequences, roughly 13% seen once. These receptors' antigens are unknown. Sequenced sample: blood, either unsorted or a sorted T cell fraction (not recorded which). These receptors all come from a male donor with ankylosing spondylitis.

This chain uses TRBV5-1 with TRBJ2-6; 8 bases are a match to TRBD1. V shed 7 bases and J 5 bases; nucleotides not matched to a gene: 5. The CDR3 extends over 14 amino acids. Germline V lookup: CDR1 SGHRS, CDR2 YFSETQ. The CDR3 bases are TGCGCCAGCGGCGACAGGGGCTGGGCCAACGTCCTGACTTTC. Residues: CASGDRGWANVLTF.

This clonotype was detected many times. The rearrangement joins TRBV5-1 to TRBJ1-1, with unresolved D. Trimming stripped 0 bases from V and 5 bases from J, with 8 bases between. This CDR3 comprises 13 residues. CDR1 and CDR2 (germline): SGHRS, YFSETQ. Here the CDR3 DNA reads TGCGCCAGCAGCTTGGCCGTCGGGACTGAAGCTTTCTTT. This codes for CASSLAVGTEAFF.

This clonotype has a handful of counts. The chain combines TRBV6-1 with TRBJ2-1, with D perhaps matching TRBD2 (6 bases). V lost 7 bases to trimming and J lost 7 bases, with 17 bases between them. Germline V lookup: CDR1 MNHNS, CDR2 SASEGT. This CDR3 comprises 14 residues. CDR3: CASKAGPAWNEQFF. The CDR3 DNA reads TGTGCCAGCAAGGCGGGACCCGCTTGGAATGAGCAGTTCTTC.

This clonotype occurred a few times. The chain uses TRBV15 and TRBJ2-3; 11 positions agree with TRBD1. Trimming at V came to 5 bases and at J to 5 bases, leaving 9 bases not matched to a gene. Germline V gene sequence: CDR1 LNHNV, CDR2 YYDKDF (reference sequence). CDR3 length: 16 amino acids. The CDR3 DNA reads as TGTGCCACCAGCTCCGGACAGGGGGCGCGAGGAGATACGCAGTATTTT. This sequence encodes CATSSGQGARGDTQYF.

This clonotype was seen at least ten times. The chain employs TRBV6-1 and TRBJ2-3; 12 bases are a match to TRBD1. Germline CDR1 is MNHNS and CDR2 is SASEGT. V dropped 6 bases and J dropped 5; count of bases not matched to a gene: 6. The CDR3 is 15 amino acids. The CDR3 DNA reads TGTGCCAGCAGCTCCGGGACAGGGGGCCGAGATACGCAGTATTTT. Protein sequence: CASSSGTGGRDTQYF.

The V call is TRBV5-5, the J call TRBJ1-6, with D unresolved. V lost 1 base, J lost 7 bases, and 12 bases lay in between. From germline, CDR1 is SGHKS and CDR2 YYEKEE (reference sequence). The CDR3 totals 15 residues. Here the CDR3 DNA reads TGTGCCAGCAGCTTGATACTTACTGGGAATTCACCCCTCCACTTT. Its translation: CASSLILTGNSPLHF. The full variable domain, rest sourced from reference TRBV5-5 and TRBJ1-6, is DAGVTQSPTHLIKTRGQQVTLRCSPISGHKSVSWYQQVLGQGPQFIFQYYEKEERGRGNFPDRFSARQFPNYSSELNVNALLLGDSALYLCASSLILTGNSPLHFGNGTRLTVT.

The genes are TRBV11-3 and TRBJ2-5; D is perhaps TRBD2 (6 bases). This CDR3 contains 15 residues. Trimming shortened V by 0 bases and J by 4 bases, and 12 bases separated the two germline ends. Germline CDR1 reads SGHNT; CDR2 reads YENEEA. The CDR3 spells CASSLDRGGGETQYF. The DNA for the CDR3 is TGTGCCAGCAGCTTAGACCGGGGAGGTGGAGAGACCCAGTACTTC.

This clonotype was recorded at least ten times. The chain carries TRBV10-3 and TRBJ2-3, with TRBD2 matching 8 bases. Per the germline V gene, CDR1 is ENHRY and CDR2 is SYGVKD. V trimming: 6 bases; J trimming: 5 bases; junction bases outside the gene matches: 7. The CDR3 is 14 amino acids. The CDR3 bases are TGTGCCATCAGACGGGAGGGCCTAGGAGATACGCAGTATTTT. Translated: CAIRREGLGDTQYF.

As to this clonotype: The conserved phenylalanine or tryptophan normally closing the CDR3 is absent here, so this likely arose from a read error. V gene TRBV6-5 combines with J gene TRBJ1-2; no clear D. Trimming took 0 bases from V and 4 from J, leaving 6 bases between them. Germline assignment: CDR1 MNHEY and CDR2 SVGAGI. This CDR3 contains 13 residues. The CDR3 is CASSYSGSYGYTY. The DNA for the CDR3 is TGTGCCAGCAGTTACTCGGGCAGCTATGGCTACACCTAC.

A few counts support this clonotype. This chain links TRBV5-6 with TRBJ2-3, with D unresolved. Trimming took off 2 bases at V and 1 base at J, with 5 bases between the two ends. In germline, CDR1 is SGHDT, CDR2 YYEEEE. CDR3 length: 13 amino acids. The CDR3 loop reads CASSFQRTDTQYF. The CDR3 DNA reads TGTGCCAGCAGCTTCCAACGCACAGATACGCAGTATTTT. Full variable domain (missing parts from reference TRBV5-6 and TRBJ2-3): DAGVTQSPTHLIKTRGQQVTLRCSPKSGHDTVSWYQQALGQGPQFIFQYYEEEERQRGNFPDRFSGHQFPNYSSELNVNALLLGDSALYLCASSFQRTDTQYFGPGTRLTVL.

J is TRBJ2-3 and V is TRBV27, with D tentatively TRBD1 or TRBD2 (5 bases each). CDR3 size: 16 residues. Between the trimmed V and J ends, which lost 2 bases and 6 bases, there was a span of 18 bases. From germline, CDR1 is MNHEY and CDR2 SMNVEV (reference sequence). This CDR3 is CASSLGRPIGTDTQYF. The DNA for the CDR3 is TGTGCCAGCAGTTTAGGCCGGCCCATCGGGACGGATACGCAGTATTTT.

There are a few counts of this clonotype. The chain has TRBV3-1 and TRBJ1-5, with 7 bases fitting TRBD1. CDR3 length: 15 amino acids. With V trimmed by 3 bases and J by 7 bases, 9 bases remained unmatched. The V gene's germline CDR1 is LGHDT and CDR2 YNNKEL (reference sequence). The DNA of the CDR3 is TGTGCCAGCAGCCAGCGGGACAGTGGGGAACAGCCCCAGCATTTT. It encodes CASSQRDSGEQPQHF.

The chain links TRBV18 to TRBJ2-1, with D tentatively TRBD1 (6 bases). The length of the CDR3 is 14 residues. The germline V and J ends were trimmed by 2 bases and 2 bases, with 7 bases remaining between them. Germline assignment: CDR1 KGHSH and CDR2 LQKENI. As DNA, the CDR3 is TGTGCCAGCTCACCAGACAGGACCTACAATGAGCAGTTCTTC. Encoded protein: CASSPDRTYNEQFF. Full variable domain (missing parts from reference TRBV18 and TRBJ2-1): NAGVMQNPRHLVRRRGQEARLRCSPMKGHSHVYWYRQLPEEGLKFMVYLQKENIIDESGMPKERFSAEFPKEGPSILRIQQVVRGDSAAYFCASSPDRTYNEQFFGPGTRLTVL.

This clonotype occurred a few times. The chain carries TRBV20-1 and TRBJ2-1, with D unresolved. This CDR3 has 14 amino acids. Deletions cut 0 bases from V and 7 bases from J, with 13 bases between. Germline-derived CDR1 and CDR2 are DFQATT and SNEGSKA (reference sequence). The CDR3 region has the DNA TGCAGTGCTAGAGAGGATCCAGTGAGGAATGAGCAGTTCTTC. It translates to CSAREDPVRNEQFF.

This clonotype has at least ten counts. The chain is built from TRBV12-3 or TRBV12-4 and TRBJ1-1, with D perhaps TRBD1 (5 bases). The CDR3 has 15 amino acids. V lost 0 bases to trimming and J lost 0 bases, with 8 bases between them. The CDR3 DNA reads as TGTGCCAGCAGTTTAGCGTACAGGCTGAACACTGAAGCTTTCTTT. Translating it yields CASSLAYRLNTEAFF.

This clonotype was counted only a few times. V gene TRBV13 combines with J gene TRBJ2-7; D perhaps matches TRBD2 (6 bases). This CDR3 has 14 amino acids. Germline CDR1 and CDR2: PRHDT and FYEKMQ (reference sequence). V shed 5 bases and J shed 12 bases, with 23 bases lying between them. CDR3 amino acids: CASSRVAVSQNVYV. For the CDR3, the DNA is TGTGCCAGCAGCAGAGTAGCGGTTTCGCAAAACGTGTACGTC.

This clonotype showed up many times. CDR3 residues: CASSPGTSGRGNEQFF. CDR3 nucleotides: TGTGCCAGCAGCCCCGGGACTAGCGGGAGGGGAAATGAGCAGTTCTTC. This chain joins TRBV3-1 and TRBJ2-1, with TRBD2 matching 16 bases. V shed 4 bases and J 7 bases; nucleotides not matched to a gene: 4. The CDR3 is made up of 16 amino acids. Germline CDR1 reads LGHDT; CDR2 reads YNNKEL (reference sequence).